This entry lists 23 T cell receptor beta chains sequenced from one sample in a study of cytomegalovirus exposure and HLA in healthy donors. PCR amplification relied on 60 Vbeta primers (plus 13 Jbeta primers). Libraries were prepared by immunoSEQ multiplex PCR; TCRdb keeps only in-frame clonotypes and omits some of them. This sample carries about 200,000 clones, with less than 0.9% going to the ten biggest clones. Sample: PBMCs. These receptors originate from a boy aged 5-17 years in good health and CMV-seronegative.

The chain is built from TRBV30 and TRBJ2-2, with D possibly matching TRBD1 (6 bases). Germline CDR1 and CDR2: GTSNPN and SVGIG (reference sequence). V lost 4 bases and J lost 5, with 11 bases in between. The CDR3 has 13 residues. CDR3: CAWTGAVTGELFF. The CDR3 nucleotides read TGTGCCTGGACAGGGGCGGTAACCGGGGAGCTGTTTTTT.

The V gene is TRBV7-9, the J gene TRBJ1-6, with D perhaps matching TRBD1 (5 bases). V lost 3 bases to trimming and J lost 10 bases, with 10 bases between them. Germline V gives CDR1 SEHNR, CDR2 FQNEAQ (reference sequence). The CDR3 is made up of 13 amino acids. The CDR3 protein is CASSLGGGSPLHF. DNA of the CDR3: TGTGCCAGCAGCTTGGGGGGAGGATCACCCCTCCACTTT.

The chain couples TRBV7-9 to TRBJ1-5; D possibly corresponds to TRBD1 (6 bases). CDR3 size: 16 residues. V dropped 5 bases and J dropped 0 bases, with 14 bases sitting between them. CDR1 is SEHNR and CDR2 is FQNEAQ in the germline V gene (reference sequence). The CDR3: CASSLSQGPSNQPQHF. The CDR3 DNA reads as TGTGCCAGCAGCCTATCCCAGGGGCCTAGCAATCAGCCCCAGCATTTT.

The chain employs TRBV5-8 and TRBJ1-2; D gene unclear. V was clipped by 1 base and J by 1 base, with 5 bases between them. This CDR3 contains 13 residues. Germline V gene data show CDR1 as SGHTS and CDR2 as YDEGEE. The CDR3 DNA follows: TGTGCCAGCAGCTTGATTAATAACTATGGCTACACCTTC. This gives the protein CASSLINNYGYTF.

DNA for the CDR3: TGTGCCAGCAGCCCCCTAGCGGACAATGAGCAGTTCTTC. This translates into CASSPLADNEQFF. The rearrangement links TRBV7-6 to TRBJ2-1; 7 nucleotides line up with TRBD2. The CDR3 is 13 amino acids. Germline CDR1 SGHVS, CDR2 FNYEAQ. J lost 5 bases, V lost 5 bases, and 3 bases had no gene match.

CDR3 sequence (DNA): TGTGCCTGGACCCCACGGGGTGAAAAACTGTTTTTT. Residues: CAWTPRGEKLFF. The chain links TRBV30 to TRBJ1-4, with D hard to call. Trimming cost V 4 bases and J 7 bases, with 10 bases left between them. The CDR3 runs 12 residues. CDR1 is GTSNPN, CDR2 SVGIG, per germline (reference sequence).

V usage is TRBV11-1 and J usage is TRBJ2-7, with 9 bases fitting TRBD2. The germline CDR1 and CDR2 sequences are SGHAT and FQDESV (reference sequence). Losses at the gene ends were 5 bases for V and 2 bases for J; bases not matched to a gene: 7. The CDR3 has 15 residues. CDR3 in amino acids: CASSTLAGGPYEQYF. In DNA form, the CDR3 reads TGTGCCAGCAGCACCCTGGCGGGGGGGCCCTACGAGCAGTACTTC.

The chain employs TRBV5-1 and TRBJ1-2; D gene uncertain. CDR1 and CDR2 (germline): SGHRS, YFSETQ. The V gene lost 3 bases and the J gene lost 4 bases, with 10 bases spanning the gap. CDR3 size: 13 residues. CDR3 DNA: TGCGCCAGCAGCTATGACATGACCTATGGCTACACCTTC. This sequence encodes CASSYDMTYGYTF.

The genes are TRBV5-6 and TRBJ2-7; unclear D gene. The CDR3 sequence is 14 residues long. V lost 2 bases to trimming and J lost 0 bases, with 9 bases between them. Germline lookup yields CDR1 SGHDT and CDR2 YYEEEE. As DNA, the CDR3 is TGTGCCAGCAGCTTATCGCCGGTCTCCTACGAGCAGTACTTC. It specifies CASSLSPVSYEQYF.

The rearrangement links TRBV6-4 to TRBJ2-3; 10 bases match TRBD2. CDR1 and CDR2 from the germline V gene are MRHNA and SNTAGT. CDR3 length: 16 amino acids. The V and J ends lost 2 bases and 1 base, in that order; junction bases with no gene match: 3. The CDR3 DNA sequence: TGTGCCAGCAGTGACGATACTAGCGGGGGCACAGATACGCAGTATTTT. This encodes CASSDDTSGGTDTQYF.

The V call is TRBV19, the J call TRBJ2-7; 12 bases are a match to TRBD1. CDR1 and CDR2 (germline): LNHDA, SQIVND (reference sequence). This CDR3 is 15 amino acids long. With V trimmed by 5 bases and J by 2 bases, 4 bases remained unmatched. The CDR3 loop reads CASSPRDRGPYEQYF. The DNA of the CDR3 is TGTGCCAGTAGTCCCCGGGACAGGGGGCCCTACGAGCAGTACTTC.

As to this clone: At the DNA level, this CDR3 is encoded by other sequences in the same sample as well. The V gene is TRBV5-1, the J gene TRBJ1-5; D is possibly TRBD1 (5 bases). Germline V CDR1 and CDR2: SGHRS, YFSETQ. This CDR3 comprises 14 residues. V gave up 2 bases and J gave up 5 bases, with 11 bases separating them. In DNA, the CDR3 is TGCGCCAGCAGCTTAGAGGGAGGGGATCAGCCCCAGCATTTT. Its translation is CASSLEGGDQPQHF.

This chain joins TRBV12-5 and TRBJ1-2; 11 bases fit TRBD1. Germline CDR1 LGHNT, CDR2 FRNRAP. The CDR3 runs to 15 residues. The trim removed 6 bases at V and 3 bases at J, leaving 6 bases unmatched. As DNA, the CDR3 is TGTGCTAGTGGCCCTGGACAGGGGGCGGACTATGGCTACACCTTC. Amino acid sequence: CASGPGQGADYGYTF.

The J gene is TRBJ2-3, the V gene TRBV5-6, with TRBD2 matching over 9 bases. Trimming removed 1 base from V and 0 bases from J; junction bases left unmatched: 6. The CDR3 consists of 17 residues. Per germline, CDR1 SGHDT and CDR2 YYEEEE. The CDR3 DNA sequence: TGTGCCAGCAGCTTGTTTCTAGCGGGGACTAGCACAGATACGCAGTATTTT. Its translation: CASSLFLAGTSTDTQYF. Full variable domain (missing parts from reference TRBV5-6 and TRBJ2-3): DAGVTQSPTHLIKTRGQQVTLRCSPKSGHDTVSWYQQALGQGPQFIFQYYEEEERQRGNFPDRFSGHQFPNYSSELNVNALLLGDSALYLCASSLFLAGTSTDTQYFGPGTRLTVL.

This chain joins TRBV30 and TRBJ1-2; D possibly corresponds to TRBD1 (6 bases). Germline values: CDR1 GTSNPN, CDR2 SVGIG (reference sequence). This CDR3 is 13 amino acids long. In DNA, the CDR3 is TGTGCGAGTACAGGGCCGAATAACTATGGCTACACCTTC. As protein: CASTGPNNYGYTF.

The V call is TRBV19, the J call TRBJ2-7; D is possibly TRBD1 (5 bases). Germline V CDR1 and CDR2: LNHDA, SQIVND (reference sequence). The CDR3 length is 13 residues. V lost 8 bases to trimming and J lost 2 bases, with 13 bases between them. This chain's CDR3 is CASGPGIAYEQYF. In DNA, the CDR3 is TGTGCCAGTGGACCAGGGATCGCCTACGAGCAGTACTTC.

V usage is TRBV6-5 and J usage is TRBJ2-6; D is ambiguous. The germline gives CDR1 MNHEY, CDR2 SVGAGI. CDR3 length: 14 residues. Trimming removed 7 bases at V and 1 base at J, with 8 bases between. CDR3 sequence reads: CASTGLSGANVLTF. The DNA of the CDR3 is TGTGCCAGCACCGGTTTATCTGGGGCCAACGTCCTGACTTTC.

Here the CDR3 reads CAISDSYTEAFF. The CDR3 DNA is TGTGCCATTTCCGACAGCTACACTGAAGCTTTCTTT. V and J are TRBV10-3 and TRBJ1-1; weak D call: TRBD1 (5 bases). V gave up 9 bases and J gave up 3 bases, with 11 bases separating them. Germline V CDR1 and CDR2: ENHRY, SYGVKD. The CDR3 runs 12 residues.

The gene calls are TRBV4-1 and TRBJ1-1; weak D call: TRBD1 (6 bases). CDR1 and CDR2 from the germline V gene are MGHRA and YSYEKL. The CDR3 sequence is 13 residues long. V dropped 6 bases and J dropped 4 bases, with 12 bases sitting between them. CDR3 residues: CASRGHEVTEAFF. CDR3 bases: TGCGCCAGCAGGGGACACGAAGTCACTGAAGCTTTCTTT.

The rearrangement links TRBV6-1 to TRBJ1-2; maybe TRBD1 (5 bases). Germline CDR1 is MNHNS and CDR2 is SASEGT. The V and J ends lost 6 bases and 1 base respectively, with 12 bases between them. This CDR3 comprises 14 residues. In nucleotides, the CDR3 is TGTGCCAGCAGAGCGTCCGACAGTAACTATGGCTACACCTTC. Encoded protein: CASRASDSNYGYTF.

The chain uses TRBV7-8 and TRBJ1-5; possibly TRBD1 for D (5 bases). In germline, CDR1 is SGHVS, CDR2 FQNEAQ. This CDR3 has 15 residues. Between the trimmed V and J ends, which lost 1 base and 5 bases, there was a span of 12 bases. The CDR3 sequence is CASSLDSGNYQPQHF. The CDR3 region has the DNA TGTGCCAGCAGCTTAGATTCAGGGAACTATCAGCCCCAGCATTTT.

J is TRBJ2-5 and V is TRBV2; D is unresolved. Germline CDR1 reads SNHLY; CDR2 reads FYNNEI. The CDR3 sequence is 13 residues long. Trimming cost V 8 bases and J 5 bases, with 15 bases left between them. The CDR3 reads CASALSLLETQYF. In nucleotides, the CDR3 is TGTGCCAGCGCCTTGTCGTTACTTGAGACCCAGTACTTC.

The chain joins TRBV19 to TRBJ2-7, with D perhaps TRBD1 (5 bases). V was trimmed by 8 bases and J by 3 bases, leaving 8 bases between them. The germline CDR1 and CDR2 sequences are LNHDA and SQIVND (reference sequence). The CDR3 is 11 residues long. The CDR3 DNA follows: TGTGCCAGTGGGCAGGGCTACGAGCAGTACTTC. Amino acids: CASGQGYEQYF.